This TCR beta chain was retrieved from a study of blood T cell repertoires in COVID-19. Authors' methods: Scientists estimated how many nucleated cells there were by amplifying reference gene primers. Repertoires were generated with immunoSEQ multiplex PCR, while TCRdb's copy carries only in-frame clones and drops some. V, J and clone size were drawn from that table, and D and trimming were deduced from the DNA. The sample has some 350,000 clones, approximately 88% seen once. Participants spanned ages roughly 18 to 90 years and resided in about two dozen US areas. Two negative PCRs, clearance, or symptom resolution characterized the recovered Cohort 3 donors. The CDR3 runs to 12 residues. The germline V and J ends were trimmed by 5 bases and 12 bases, with 14 bases remaining between them. Per the germline V gene, CDR1 is SGHAT and CDR2 is FQNNGV.

Sequencing input: PBMCs or T cells enriched from blood (not recorded which). The sequence was obtained from a man aged 25 to 40 who had recovered from COVID-19. V and J are TRBV11-2 and TRBJ2-1; D possibly corresponds to TRBD2 (5 bases). CDR3 coding DNA: TGTGCCAGCAGCCCGACACCCGGGGTGCAGTTCTTC. Amino acid sequence: CASSPTPGVQFF.